Reported below is one T cell receptor beta chain. This CDR3 is built from 14 residues. Germline V gives CDR1 LNHDA, CDR2 SQIVND (reference sequence). Germline trimming cut 6 bases from V and 8 bases from J; bases unmatched to any gene: 7. Clones were read by immunoSEQ multiplex PCR, and TCRdb kept only the in-frame ones, dropping some. The data hold roughly 200,000 clones, with 80% to 90% observed a single time. These data originate in a study of blood T cell repertoires in COVID-19. Exposed study participants had met a COVID-19 case within 2 weeks before entry. Sequencing was performed on PBMCs or T cells enriched from blood (not recorded which). The clonotype comes from a woman aged 45 to 65 who had been exposed to COVID-19. The V call is TRBV19, the J call TRBJ1-6; TRBD1 matches 7 bases. The CDR3 nucleotides are TGTGCCAGTAGAGAGGGGGCCTGGGATTCACCCCTCCACTTT. Its protein is CASREGAWDSPLHF.